The subject of this entry is one TCR beta chain. One junction end disagrees with the germline gene, perhaps due to a read error. This specimen comes from a study of HIV-infected patients and healthy controls. Germline CDR1 and CDR2: SEHNR and FQNEAQ (reference sequence). This CDR3 comprises 14 residues. Reverse transcription used 450 to 650 ng RNA and constant-region primers for alpha and beta. Separate chain-specific third strand synthesis with multiplexing indices produced the alpha and beta libraries. From the 5' RACE reads, TCRdb called clonotypes with MiXCR, one entry per CDR3 protein. The sample lists about 7,600 distinct CDR3 sequences, more than 8% seen once, with approximately 22% in the top ten. Whole blood was used without fractionation, so all unsorted peripheral T cells were included. Donors were HIV-infected adults who had not yet started antiretroviral therapy but were about to begin.

The TCR originated in an adult with HIV infection. The chain joins TRBV7-9 to TRBJ2-7; TRBD1 agrees at 7 bases. This specimen consisted of blood, obtained before antiretroviral therapy. CDR3 DNA sequence: TGTGCCAGCAGCCTAGCTTGGGACAGATACGAGCAGTACTTC. The encoded protein is CASSLAWDRYEQYF.